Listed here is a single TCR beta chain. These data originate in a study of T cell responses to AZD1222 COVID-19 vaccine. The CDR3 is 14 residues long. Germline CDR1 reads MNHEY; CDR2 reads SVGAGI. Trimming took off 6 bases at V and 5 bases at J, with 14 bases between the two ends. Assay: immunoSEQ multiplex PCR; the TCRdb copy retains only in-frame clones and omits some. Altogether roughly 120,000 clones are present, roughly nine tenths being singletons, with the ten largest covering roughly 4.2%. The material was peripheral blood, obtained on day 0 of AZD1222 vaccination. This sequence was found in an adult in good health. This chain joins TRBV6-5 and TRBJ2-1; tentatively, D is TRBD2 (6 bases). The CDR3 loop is CASSPTGVHNEQFF. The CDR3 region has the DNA TGTGCCAGCAGCCCCACGGGAGTCCACAATGAGCAGTTCTTC.